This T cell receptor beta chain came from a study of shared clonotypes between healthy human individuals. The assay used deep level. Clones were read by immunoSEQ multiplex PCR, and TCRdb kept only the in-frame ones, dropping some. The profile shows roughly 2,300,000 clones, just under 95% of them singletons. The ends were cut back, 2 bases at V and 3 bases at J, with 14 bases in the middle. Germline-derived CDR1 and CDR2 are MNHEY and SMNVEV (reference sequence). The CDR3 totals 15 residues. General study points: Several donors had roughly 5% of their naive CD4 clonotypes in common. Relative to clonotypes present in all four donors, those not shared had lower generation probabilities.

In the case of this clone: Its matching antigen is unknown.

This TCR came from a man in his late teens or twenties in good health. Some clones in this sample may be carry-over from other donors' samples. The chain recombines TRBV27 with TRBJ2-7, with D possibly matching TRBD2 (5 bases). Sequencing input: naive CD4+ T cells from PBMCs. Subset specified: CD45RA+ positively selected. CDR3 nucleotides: TGTGCCAGCAGTTTAGAGGAGGTCCCGCTCTACGAGCAGTACTTC. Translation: CASSLEEVPLYEQYF.